This T cell receptor beta chain was sequenced during a study of cytomegalovirus exposure and HLA in healthy donors. The repertoire was sequenced with immunoSEQ multiplex PCR; TCRdb's copy has only in-frame clones and lacks some. The sample yields approximately 120,000 clones, 75% to 90% seen once. The germline V gene has CDR1 LNHDA and CDR2 SQIVND (reference sequence). Trimming took 8 bases from V and 0 from J; bases not matched to a gene: 0. CDR3 size: 12 residues. The TCR sequence derives from a woman between 18 and 29 years old in good health and CMV-seronegative. The chain joins TRBV19 to TRBJ1-1; the match to TRBD1 covers 7 bases. Source material: PBMCs. DNA for the CDR3: TGTGCCAGTCAGGGGGTGAACACTGAAGCTTTCTTT. Amino acids: CASQGVNTEAFF.